Described below is a single TCR beta chain sequence and its context. Its antigen remains unidentified. A junction boundary mismatches the germline segment, possibly from a read error. The length of the CDR3 is 15 residues. In germline, CDR1 is SGHKS, CDR2 YYEKEE (reference sequence). These data come from a study of spatial heterogeneity in lung cancer. Study context: A strong correlation was found between TCR transcript counts in tumor regions and a T cell module score derived from matched bulk RNA-seq.

Study-level points and caveats: Of tumor T cells, an estimated coverage of approximately 7.2% was reached for alpha chains and about 12% for beta chains. The number of expanded tumor alpha and beta chains correlated with mutation number.

Time point of the sample: sample taken at primary tumor resection. Untreated early-stage non-small cell lung cancer patients, roughly 72 in total, were the donors. Material for sequencing was whole RNA from tumor, nontumor lung or frozen PBMC, left unsorted. TCRdb itself ran the 5' RACE reads through MiXCR, one entry per CDR3 protein. This table holds fewer than 8,500 distinct CDR3 sequences, approximately 8.2% found once. The sequence came from a male donor with early-stage non-small cell lung cancer. Material: lung tumor tissue, obtained at surgery. V gene TRBV5-5 combines with J gene TRBJ2-3, with D possibly TRBD1 on 5 matching bases. The CDR3 DNA is TGTGCCAGCAGCTTGGGGGGCGTATACACAGATACGCGGTATTTT. Its translation is CASSLGGVYTDTRYF.